Below, 26 T cell receptor beta chains from the same sample are listed, as sequenced in a study of OX40 agonist ivuxolimab in advanced cancers. The repertoire was sequenced with immunoSEQ multiplex PCR; TCRdb's copy has only in-frame clones and lacks some. The sample has under 80,000 clones; around 90% are singletons. The sequenced sample was CD4+ or CD8+ T cells sorted from blood, obtained in a trial of the OX40 agonist ivuxolimab. The receptors were gathered from an adult with an advanced solid tumor such as melanoma, head and neck, liver or kidney cancer.

V usage is TRBV5-1 and J usage is TRBJ1-2, with 9 bases aligning to TRBD1. The germline CDR1 and CDR2 sequences are SGHRS and YFSETQ. This CDR3 has 13 residues. V shed 2 bases and J 8 bases; nucleotides not matched to a gene: 4. The CDR3 reads CASSFGTGRGYTF. The CDR3 nucleotides read TGCGCCAGCAGCTTCGGGACAGGGCGAGGCTACACCTTC.

The chain carries TRBV5-8 and TRBJ1-2; D not certain. The CDR3 runs to 14 residues. The germline V gene encodes CDR1 SGHTS and CDR2 YDEGEE. Trimming pared 1 base from V and 4 bases from J, leaving 11 bases between. The CDR3: CASSLNRVSYGYTF. The CDR3 DNA reads as TGTGCCAGCAGCTTGAATAGGGTGTCCTATGGCTACACCTTC.

V and J are TRBV28 and TRBJ1-1; D is ambiguous. Germline CDR1 MDHEN, CDR2 SYDVKM. The CDR3 is 12 amino acids. The V end was cut by 3 bases, the J end by 7 bases, with 9 bases between. The CDR3 DNA is TGTGCCAGCAGTTTGCCGCAGGTTGAAGCTTTCTTT. Its protein is CASSLPQVEAFF.

The chain employs TRBV20-1 and TRBJ2-1; the D call may be TRBD1 or TRBD2 (7 bases each). Germline V gene sequence: CDR1 DFQATT, CDR2 SNEGSKA (reference sequence). This CDR3 region has 11 residues. Trimming took 6 bases from V and 10 from J, leaving 13 bases between them. The CDR3 DNA sequence: TGCAGTGCCAGGGGGGGGCTAGAGCAGTTCTTC. It translates to CSARGGLEQFF.

In this sample, this clone turned up once. The chain carries TRBV7-8 and TRBJ2-2; the match to TRBD1 covers 10 bases. V lost 6 bases to trimming and J lost 7 bases; unmatched junction nucleotides: 5. The CDR3 runs to 14 residues. From germline, CDR1 is SGHVS and CDR2 FQNEAQ. As DNA, the CDR3 is TGTGCCAGCAGTCGGGACAGGGGAAACGGGGAGCTGTTTTTT. Amino acid sequence: CASSRDRGNGELFF.

The chain carries TRBV5-4 and TRBJ2-5; D gene unclear. This CDR3 region has 12 residues. The V end was cut by 0 bases, the J end by 0 bases, with 0 bases between. The V gene's germline CDR1 is SGHNT and CDR2 YYREEE (reference sequence). The chain's CDR3 is CASSLDQETQYF. The CDR3 nucleotides are TGTGCCAGCAGCTTGGACCAAGAGACCCAGTACTTC.

The sample holds many counts of this clone. The chain links TRBV5-1 to TRBJ2-7; D remains ambiguous. Germline CDR1 SGHRS, CDR2 YFSETQ. V was shortened by 6 bases and J by 3 bases, with 7 bases between the two germline ends. This CDR3 is 11 amino acids long. In DNA, the CDR3 is TGCGCCAGCACCTCGGGCTACGAGCAGTACTTC. As protein: CASTSGYEQYF.

To note about this clone: This sample also contains other DNA sequences that code for the same CDR3. V and J are TRBV7-2 and TRBJ2-3; 9 bases are shared with TRBD2. Germline lookup yields CDR1 SGHTA and CDR2 FQGNSA. V dropped 4 bases and J dropped 2; count of bases not matched to a gene: 1. This CDR3 has 14 residues. The CDR3 loop reads CASSSGLATDTQYF. CDR3 nucleotides: TGTGCCAGCAGCTCGGGACTAGCCACAGATACGCAGTATTTT.

The V gene is TRBV7-2, the J gene TRBJ1-5, with D hard to call. V gave up 5 bases and J gave up 4 bases, with 3 bases separating them. The CDR3 extends over 11 amino acids. Per germline, CDR1 SGHTA and CDR2 FQGNSA. CDR3 residues: CASSGNQPQHF. The CDR3 coding sequence is TGTGCCAGCAGCGGAAATCAGCCCCAGCATTTT.

This sequence joins TRBV11-2 and TRBJ1-1; D possibly corresponds to TRBD1 (5 bases). Trimming pared 5 bases from V and 4 bases from J, leaving 14 bases between. Germline-derived CDR1 and CDR2 are SGHAT and FQNNGV. There are 14 residues in the CDR3. The CDR3 nucleotides read TGTGCCAGCAGCCCCGGCGGACACATCACTGAAGCTTTCTTT. Its protein is CASSPGGHITEAFF.

This chain connects TRBV7-2 to TRBJ1-3; D remains unclear. Trimming left V 5 bases short and J 0 bases short, with 14 bases between. Germline assignment: CDR1 SGHTA and CDR2 FQGNSA. The CDR3 runs 16 residues. This CDR3 reads CASSPSAGHSGNTIYF. The CDR3, as DNA: TGTGCCAGCAGCCCGAGTGCGGGCCACTCTGGAAACACCATATATTTT.

The chain joins TRBV7-9 to TRBJ2-7; the match to TRBD1 covers 9 bases. V was pared by 3 bases and J by 0 bases, with 6 bases of the junction left unmatched. The CDR3 is 16 amino acids. CDR1 and CDR2 from the germline V gene are SEHNR and FQNEAQ (reference sequence). The CDR3 DNA sequence: TGTGCCAGCAGCTTCTCCCCGGGACAGGGCTCCTACGAGCAGTACTTC. It encodes CASSFSPGQGSYEQYF.

The count of this clone is one. This chain joins TRBV30 and TRBJ2-2; unclear D gene. The CDR3 totals 13 residues. CDR1 and CDR2 from the germline V gene are GTSNPN and SVGIG (reference sequence). The CDR3 bases are TGTGCGGCTTCGACTGCGAACACCGGGGAGCTGTTTTTT. Translated: CAASTANTGELFF.

This clone appeared a single time. This rearrangement joins TRBV7-9 to TRBJ2-7; maybe TRBD1 (5 bases). V was trimmed by 2 bases and J by 9 bases, leaving 11 bases between them. Germline-derived CDR1 and CDR2 are SEHNR and FQNEAQ (reference sequence). The CDR3 is made up of 12 amino acids. CDR3 in DNA: TGTGCCAGCAGCTTACTTGGCAGGGTGCAGTACTTC. As protein: CASSLLGRVQYF.

CDR3 protein: CASSLGQLVKNTEAFF. CDR3 coding DNA: TGTGCCAGCAGCTTGGGACAGTTGGTTAAGAACACTGAAGCTTTCTTT. The V gene is TRBV7-9, the J gene TRBJ1-1; 7 nucleotides match TRBD1. V lost 3 bases and J lost 1; bases outside the gene matches: 8. The germline gives CDR1 SEHNR, CDR2 FQNEAQ (reference sequence). The CDR3 is 16 residues long. Based on the CDR3 plus reference TRBV7-9 and TRBJ1-1, the full variable domain is DTGVSQNPRHKITKRGQNVTFRCDPISEHNRLYWYRQTLGQGPEFLTYFQNEAQLEKSRLLSDRFSAERPKGSFSTLEIQRTEQGDSAMYLCASSLGQLVKNTEAFFGQGTRLTVV.

The V and J genes are TRBV7-6 and TRBJ2-1; D gene unclear. The CDR3 spans 11 residues. CDR1 SGHVS and CDR2 FNYEAQ come from the germline V gene. V gave up 4 bases and J gave up 5 bases, with 3 bases separating them. The CDR3 is CASSSNNEQFF. CDR3 DNA: TGTGCCAGCAGCTCGAACAATGAGCAGTTCTTC. The full variable domain, in which reference TRBV7-6 and TRBJ2-1 provide the parts outside the CDR3, is GAGVSQSPRYKVTKRGQDVALRCDPISGHVSLYWYRQALGQGPEFLTYFNYEAQQDKSGLPNDRFSAERPEGSISTLTIQRTEQRDSAMYRCASSSNNEQFFGPGTRLTVL.

The V call is TRBV27, the J call TRBJ2-7, with 10 bases that match TRBD1. The CDR3 is 16 amino acids. The germline gives CDR1 MNHEY, CDR2 SMNVEV (reference sequence). Trimming cost V 1 base and J 3 bases; bases outside gene matches: 6. The CDR3 bases are TGTGCCAGCAGTTTATTCTGGACAGGGGGAAACTACGAGCAGTACTTC. Its protein is CASSLFWTGGNYEQYF.

DNA of the CDR3: TGCGCCAGCAGATGGGGACAGGGGGCGAGCACAGATACGCAGTATTTT. This codes for CASRWGQGASTDTQYF. The V gene is TRBV5-1, the J gene TRBJ2-3; 12 bases are shared with TRBD1. The germline V gene encodes CDR1 SGHRS and CDR2 YFSETQ. The CDR3 loop spans 16 amino acids. V lost 5 bases to trimming and J lost 0 bases; unmatched junction nucleotides: 4.

V gene TRBV6-5 combines with J gene TRBJ1-1; 7 nucleotides align to TRBD1. Germline V CDR1 and CDR2: MNHEY, SVGAGI. CDR3 length: 14 residues. V lost 7 bases and J lost 4; bases outside the gene matches: 9. CDR3 sequence: CASIPQGVGTEAFF. CDR3 bases: TGTGCCAGCATTCCTCAGGGGGTCGGCACTGAAGCTTTCTTT.

In DNA form, the CDR3 reads TGTGCCAGCAGAACAGGTTTCAATCAGCCCCAGCATTTT. Residues: CASRTGFNQPQHF. The chain employs TRBV6-6 and TRBJ1-5; D is perhaps TRBD1 (5 bases). CDR3 length: 13 residues. V was cut by 6 bases and J by 3 bases, with 9 bases left in between. Germline V lookup: CDR1 MNHNY, CDR2 SVGAGI (reference sequence).

This chain uses TRBV5-6 with TRBJ2-7; TRBD1 matches 9 bases. The V gene end was trimmed by 1 base and the J gene end by 1 base; junction bases not matched to a gene: 3. The CDR3 extends over 15 amino acids. Germline V gene data show CDR1 as SGHDT and CDR2 as YYEEEE. As DNA, the CDR3 is TGTGCCAGCAGCTTGTTAGGGACAGGGTCCTACGAGCAGTACTTC. Translation: CASSLLGTGSYEQYF.

The chain joins TRBV5-1 to TRBJ1-1; D not resolved. Germline CDR1 and CDR2: SGHRS and YFSETQ. Trimming stripped 7 bases from V and 0 bases from J, with 10 bases between. The CDR3 is 13 amino acids. The CDR3 reads CASRATMNTEAFF. The CDR3, as DNA: TGCGCCAGCCGCGCTACTATGAACACTGAAGCTTTCTTT.

V is TRBV11-3 and J is TRBJ1-1; D remains unclear. V dropped 0 bases and J dropped 5 bases, with 7 bases sitting between them. Germline V gene sequence: CDR1 SGHNT, CDR2 YENEEA. The CDR3 is 13 amino acids. In DNA form, the CDR3 reads TGTGCCAGCAGCTTAGAACCATATACTGAAGCTTTCTTT. It encodes CASSLEPYTEAFF.

The chain links TRBV28 to TRBJ2-1, with TRBD2 identical over 13 bases. Germline V gene sequence: CDR1 MDHEN, CDR2 SYDVKM. CDR3 length equals 16 residues. Losses at the gene ends were 6 bases for V and 3 bases for J; bases not matched to a gene: 5. CDR3 sequence: CASRTGLAGYYNEQFF. The CDR3 region has the DNA TGTGCCAGCAGAACGGGACTAGCGGGGTACTACAATGAGCAGTTCTTC.

The chain carries TRBV28 and TRBJ1-2; D ambiguous. The CDR3 totals 14 residues. Trimming stripped 7 bases from V and 0 bases from J, with 12 bases between. Germline assignment: CDR1 MDHEN and CDR2 SYDVKM. The CDR3 bases are TGTGCCAGCATTGAGGTCCCAGCTAACTATGGCTACACCTTC. Its translation: CASIEVPANYGYTF.

This chain connects TRBV4-3 to TRBJ1-2; tentative D call: TRBD1 (6 bases). The V and J ends lost 1 base and 6 bases respectively, with 12 bases between them. CDR1 is LGHNA, CDR2 YSLEER, per germline. The CDR3 sequence is 14 residues long. CDR3 bases: TGCGCCAGCAGCCAAGGCCAAGGGGGGGATGGCTACACCTTC. As protein: CASSQGQGGDGYTF.